Following are 29 T cell receptor beta chains from one sample sequenced in a study of blood T cell repertoires in COVID-19. Repertoires were generated with immunoSEQ multiplex PCR, while TCRdb's copy carries only in-frame clones and drops some. Of about 180,000 clones in the sample, more than 80% were seen once. Material: peripheral blood. The receptor source for this set is a human donor in a cohort sampled during active COVID-19.

This clone has more than one count but fewer than ten. The chain joins TRBV7-9 to TRBJ2-7; TRBD1 aligns across 9 bases. V lost 5 bases, J lost 6 bases, and 8 bases stayed unmatched. The germline CDR1 and CDR2 sequences are SEHNR and FQNEAQ (reference sequence). The length of the CDR3 is 14 residues. The CDR3 protein is CASSPRDRVFEQYF. The CDR3 bases are TGTGCCAGCAGCCCCCGGGACAGGGTTTTCGAGCAGTACTTC.

The chain joins TRBV14 to TRBJ2-7; D may be TRBD1 (6 bases). The CDR3 loop spans 15 amino acids. The V gene's germline CDR1 is SGHDN and CDR2 FVKESK. V was cut by 1 base and J by 0 bases, with 10 bases left in between. The CDR3 protein is CASSQVQGFSYEQYF. The CDR3 region has the DNA TGTGCCAGCAGCCAAGTACAGGGCTTCTCCTACGAGCAGTACTTC.

The J gene is TRBJ2-2, the V gene TRBV7-6; possibly TRBD2 for D (6 bases). Trimming cost V 2 bases and J 4 bases, with 14 bases left between them. The CDR3 loop spans 16 amino acids. Germline CDR1 is SGHVS and CDR2 is FNYEAQ. CDR3 bases: TGTGCCAGCAGCTTAAGAGGCGGGGAGACCACCGGGGAGCTGTTTTTT. Translated, it gives CASSLRGGETTGELFF.

The chain has TRBV6-6 and TRBJ1-5; TRBD1 might be the D (5 bases). This CDR3 region has 15 residues. V was trimmed by 8 bases and J by 0 bases, leaving 14 bases between them. Germline values: CDR1 MNHNY, CDR2 SVGAGI (reference sequence). The CDR3 nucleotides read TGTGCCAGCGGGAGGGACCCGTATAGCAATCAGCCCCAGCATTTT. Residues: CASGRDPYSNQPQHF.

The rearrangement joins TRBV6-5 to TRBJ2-1, with D tentatively TRBD1 (5 bases). CDR1 is MNHEY and CDR2 is SVGAGI in the germline V gene. V lost 7 bases, J lost 7 bases, and 8 bases lay in between. This CDR3 is built from 11 residues. The CDR3 DNA reads as TGTGCCAGCATCCAGGGTAATGAGCAGTTCTTC. Encoded protein: CASIQGNEQFF.

This chain links TRBV28 with TRBJ2-6, with TRBD1 identical over 10 bases. The CDR3 length is 17 residues. Trimming at V came to 6 bases and at J to 6 bases, leaving 11 bases not matched to a gene. Per the germline V gene, CDR1 is MDHEN and CDR2 is SYDVKM. CDR3 nucleotides: TGTGCCAGCAGATCACTCCGGGACAGGGGTGAGGCCAACGTCCTGACTTTC. Translating gives CASRSLRDRGEANVLTF.

This clone was observed a single time. One junction end disagrees with the germline gene, perhaps due to a read error. The V call is TRBV9, the J call TRBJ2-7; D possibly corresponds to TRBD2 (6 bases). This CDR3 spans 14 amino acids. Germline V gene lookup returns CDR1 SGDLS and CDR2 YYNGEE. CDR3 bases: TGTGCCAGCAGCCTCGGGAGCGACTCCCACGAGCAGTACTTC. Encoded protein: CASSLGSDSHEQYF. Using reference TRBV9 and TRBJ2-7 for the parts outside the CDR3, the full variable domain is DSGVTQTPKHLITATGQRVTLRCSPRSGDLSVYWYQQSLDQGLQFLIQYYNGEERAKGNILERFSAQQFPDLHSELNLSSLELGDSALYFCASSLGSDSHEQYFGPGTRLTVT.

This clone came up a few times. The chain joins TRBV5-4 to TRBJ1-6, with unresolved D. Germline V gene sequence: CDR1 SGHNT, CDR2 YYREEE (reference sequence). V was trimmed by 2 bases and J by 8 bases, leaving 14 bases between them. The CDR3 is 15 amino acids. In DNA, the CDR3 is TGTGCCAGCAGCTTTGCGGGCGCACCCTATTCACCCCTCCACTTT. Translation: CASSFAGAPYSPLHF.

The CDR3 is CASSLVQANTGELFF. The CDR3 DNA reads as TGTGCCAGCAGCTTAGTGCAGGCGAACACCGGGGAGCTGTTTTTT. The chain carries TRBV7-6 and TRBJ2-2; D not resolved. The germline CDR1 and CDR2 sequences are SGHVS and FNYEAQ. Trimming shortened V by 1 base and J by 0 bases, and 6 bases separated the two germline ends. The CDR3 extends over 15 amino acids. Supplemented by reference TRBV7-6 and TRBJ2-2, the full variable domain reads GAGVSQSPRYKVTKRGQDVALRCDPISGHVSLYWYRQALGQGPEFLTYFNYEAQQDKSGLPNDRFSAERPEGSISTLTIQRTEQRDSAMYRCASSLVQANTGELFFGEGSRLTVL.

The chain uses TRBV18 and TRBJ2-1; no reliable D call. The V gene lost 2 bases and the J gene lost 6 bases, with 11 bases spanning the gap. This CDR3 comprises 14 residues. Germline loops: CDR1 KGHSH, CDR2 LQKENI. The CDR3 is CASSPGHRTNEQFF. In DNA form, the CDR3 reads TGTGCCAGCTCACCAGGGCATCGTACCAATGAGCAGTTCTTC.

The gene calls are TRBV5-4 and TRBJ2-7, with a weak D call TRBD2 (6 bases). V was shortened by 3 bases and J by 1 base, with 8 bases between the two germline ends. The CDR3 spans 13 residues. Germline CDR1 and CDR2: SGHNT and YYREEE (reference sequence). The CDR3 nucleotides are TGTGCCAGCAGCTGGGGGGTGTCCTACGAGCAGTACTTC. This gives the protein CASSWGVSYEQYF.

This chain joins TRBV19 and TRBJ1-5; the match to TRBD1 covers 7 bases. J was trimmed by 7 bases and V by 5 bases; bases with no gene match: 11. The CDR3 runs 15 residues. Germline V gene lookup returns CDR1 LNHDA and CDR2 SQIVND (reference sequence). This chain's CDR3 is CASSAQTGAGQPQHF. The CDR3 DNA sequence: TGTGCCAGTAGTGCCCAAACAGGGGCAGGGCAGCCCCAGCATTTT.

This chain joins TRBV12-3 or TRBV12-4 and TRBJ2-1; tentative D call: TRBD2 (5 bases). There are 12 residues in the CDR3. Trimming took 5 bases from V and 9 from J, leaving 11 bases between them. CDR3 bases: TGTGCCAGCAGTCTCTCCCGGGGTGAGCAGTTCTTC. It yields the protein CASSLSRGEQFF.

The rearrangement uses TRBV10-3 and TRBJ2-2; unclear D gene. The V end lost 10 bases, the J end lost 6 bases, and 18 bases lay between the germline ends. In germline, CDR1 is ENHRY, CDR2 SYGVKD. CDR3 length equals 14 residues. Written as DNA, the CDR3 is TGTGCCACCAGATGGAACGGAGAAGCCGGGGAGCTGTTTTTT. Translating it yields CATRWNGEAGELFF.

The chain is built from TRBV30 and TRBJ1-1; unclear D gene. There are 15 residues in the CDR3. The V gene lost 3 bases and the J gene lost 0 bases, with 14 bases spanning the gap. Looked up from germline, CDR1 is GTSNPN and CDR2 is SVGIG (reference sequence). This CDR3 is CAWSYSRGMNTEAFF. The CDR3 coding sequence is TGTGCCTGGAGCTATTCGAGAGGGATGAACACTGAAGCTTTCTTT.

The chain couples TRBV10-3 to TRBJ2-7, with TRBD2 identical over 8 bases. Germline V gene lookup returns CDR1 ENHRY and CDR2 SYGVKD. Trimming took 11 bases from V and 0 from J; bases not matched to a gene: 12. The length of the CDR3 is 15 residues. CDR3 region: CAVKTTGTSSYEQYF. The DNA for the CDR3 is TGTGCCGTCAAAACTACAGGGACTAGCTCCTACGAGCAGTACTTC.

There are a few counts of this clone. This chain uses TRBV2 with TRBJ2-1, with 11 nucleotides matching TRBD2. This CDR3 is 15 amino acids long. CDR1 and CDR2 (germline): SNHLY, FYNNEI. The ends lost 6 bases at V and 6 bases at J; junction bases unmatched: 7. DNA for the CDR3: TGTGCCAGCAGGGACGTGGGGACTAGCGGCAATGAGCAGTTCTTC. Amino acids: CASRDVGTSGNEQFF.

The chain is built from TRBV2 and TRBJ2-3; no clear D. Between the trimmed V and J ends, which lost 1 base and 2 bases, there was a span of 7 bases. CDR3 length: 14 amino acids. Germline assignment: CDR1 SNHLY and CDR2 FYNNEI. The DNA of the CDR3 is TGTGCCAGCAGTGAAGAGCTACCCACAGATACGCAGTATTTT. Its translation: CASSEELPTDTQYF.

The J gene is TRBJ2-3, the V gene TRBV6-5, with 8 bases fitting TRBD2. The V segment lost 2 bases and the J segment 6 bases; nucleotides outside the gene matches: 7. Germline V gives CDR1 MNHEY, CDR2 SVGAGI. The CDR3 is 15 residues long. The CDR3: CASSYLAGGRDTQYF. The CDR3 bases are TGTGCCAGCAGTTACCTTGCGGGGGGAAGGGATACGCAGTATTTT.

This sequence joins TRBV7-8 and TRBJ2-7; 10 bases are shared with TRBD1. CDR1 and CDR2 (germline): SGHVS, FQNEAQ. J gave up 7 bases and V 2 bases, and 14 bases lay outside the gene matches. CDR3 length equals 17 residues. CDR3: CASSLRPTGTGDLEQYF. CDR3 DNA: TGTGCCAGCAGCTTACGACCAACCGGGACAGGGGATTTAGAGCAGTACTTC. Together with reference TRBV7-8 and TRBJ2-7, the CDR3 gives the full variable domain: GAGVSQSPRYKVAKRGQDVALRCDPISGHVSLFWYQQALGQGPEFLTYFQNEAQLDKSGLPSDRFFAERPEGSVSTLKIQRTQQEDSAVYLCASSLRPTGTGDLEQYFGPGTRLTVT.

The V and J genes are TRBV11-2 and TRBJ1-2; D ambiguous. V was trimmed by 0 bases and J by 8 bases, leaving 22 bases between them. CDR1 and CDR2 (germline): SGHAT, FQNNGV. CDR3 length: 17 residues. For the CDR3, the DNA is TGTGCCAGCAGCTTAGACTTGGAGGACGGGGAAGGCAGGGGCTACACCTTC. It yields the protein CASSLDLEDGEGRGYTF. The whole variable domain, remainder taken from reference TRBV11-2 and TRBJ1-2, is EAGVAQSPRYKIIEKRQSVAFWCNPISGHATLYWYQQILGQGPKLLIQFQNNGVVDDSQLPKDRFSAERLKGVDSTLKIQPAKLEDSAVYLCASSLDLEDGEGRGYTFGSGTRLTVV.

This sequence joins TRBV10-3 and TRBJ2-1; D possibly corresponds to TRBD1 (5 bases). CDR1 ENHRY and CDR2 SYGVKD come from the germline V gene. This CDR3 has 14 residues. V was cut by 9 bases and J by 0 bases, with 12 bases left in between. The CDR3 sequence is CAIAKDNSYNEQFF. CDR3 nucleotides: TGTGCCATAGCGAAGGACAACTCCTACAATGAGCAGTTCTTC.

CDR3 in amino acids: CASSLGAGAQPQHF. The DNA for the CDR3 is TGTGCCAGCAGCTTGGGGGCAGGGGCTCAGCCCCAGCATTTT. The chain joins TRBV5-5 to TRBJ1-5, with D possibly being TRBD1 (6 bases). Trimming removed 0 bases from V and 6 bases from J, with 10 bases in between. The CDR3 has 14 residues. In germline, CDR1 is SGHKS, CDR2 YYEKEE (reference sequence).

V and J are TRBV5-1 and TRBJ2-5, with 8 bases lining up with TRBD2. Per the germline V gene, CDR1 is SGHRS and CDR2 is YFSETQ. This CDR3 contains 14 residues. The junction had 1 base not matched to a gene; V was cut back by 2 bases and J by 1 base. CDR3: CASSFLAGQETQYF. The CDR3 DNA is TGCGCCAGCAGCTTCCTAGCGGGCCAAGAGACCCAGTACTTC.

This chain joins TRBV9 and TRBJ2-1; TRBD2 is a possible D gene (5 bases). Germline CDR1 and CDR2: SGDLS and YYNGEE. The CDR3 extends over 15 amino acids. V was shortened by 4 bases and J by 4 bases, with 15 bases between the two germline ends. CDR3 region: CASSPISGAYNEQFF. DNA of the CDR3: TGTGCCAGCAGCCCCATAAGCGGAGCGTACAATGAGCAGTTCTTC.

The chain is built from TRBV11-1 and TRBJ2-7; 13 positions agree with TRBD2. Germline V gene data show CDR1 as SGHAT and CDR2 as FQDESV (reference sequence). The ends lost 5 bases at V and 3 bases at J; junction bases unmatched: 7. CDR3 length: 16 amino acids. DNA for the CDR3: TGTGCCAGCAGCCACGGGGGGACTAGCGGGGACTACGAGCAGTACTTC. Translating it yields CASSHGGTSGDYEQYF.

The rearrangement uses TRBV19 and TRBJ1-2; D is uncertain. Germline values: CDR1 LNHDA, CDR2 SQIVND (reference sequence). V dropped 9 bases and J dropped 0 bases, with 14 bases sitting between them. The CDR3 loop spans 14 amino acids. The DNA for the CDR3 is TGTGCCAGCAAGCCAGGCCATTCTAACTATGGCTACACCTTC. Translating gives CASKPGHSNYGYTF.

This chain joins TRBV6-6 and TRBJ2-4; D unclear. V lost 6 bases and J 0 bases, leaving 12 bases between the germline ends. There are 15 residues in the CDR3. CDR1 MNHNY and CDR2 SVGAGI come from the germline V gene (reference sequence). The CDR3 sequence is CASSPPGQAKNIQYF. CDR3 sequence (DNA): TGTGCCAGCAGCCCCCCGGGTCAAGCCAAAAACATTCAGTACTTC.

The rearrangement uses TRBV4-1 and TRBJ2-1; 8 bases match TRBD2. Per germline, CDR1 MGHRA and CDR2 YSYEKL. Trimming took 4 bases from V and 7 from J; bases not matched to a gene: 9. The CDR3 totals 15 residues. This CDR3 is CASSPTRGGGNEQFF. The CDR3 nucleotides are TGCGCCAGCAGCCCTACCCGGGGGGGAGGTAATGAGCAGTTCTTC.